Presented here are 25 T cell receptor beta chains from one specimen sequenced in a study of blood T cell repertoires in COVID-19. Assay: immunoSEQ multiplex PCR; the TCRdb copy retains only in-frame clones and omits some. The table includes more than 300,000 clones, approximately 87% detected once. Sequencing was performed on PBMCs or T cells enriched from blood (not recorded which). All receptors derive from a man aged 40-49 years in a cohort exposed to, infected with or recovered from COVID-19 (not recorded which).

This chain connects TRBV18 to TRBJ2-6, with TRBD1 as a possible D gene (5 bases). The V gene lost 6 bases and the J gene lost 0 bases, with 21 bases spanning the gap. The CDR3 spans 19 residues. The V gene's germline CDR1 is KGHSH and CDR2 LQKENI. The CDR3, as DNA: TGTGCCAGCTCCCAATCTTGGGGCAGGACAAGCTCTGGGGCCAACGTCCTGACTTTC. Amino acid sequence: CASSQSWGRTSSGANVLTF.

CDR3 sequence reads: CAWSLTGWSYNEQFF. The CDR3 DNA is TGTGCCTGGAGTTTAACAGGGTGGTCATACAATGAGCAGTTCTTC. The chain is built from TRBV30 and TRBJ2-1, with D possibly matching TRBD1 (6 bases). V lost 2 bases and J lost 4, with 15 bases in between. There are 15 residues in the CDR3. Per germline, CDR1 GTSNPN and CDR2 SVGIG (reference sequence).

The chain joins TRBV24-1 to TRBJ1-2; D possibly corresponds to TRBD1 (5 bases). This CDR3 is built from 14 residues. Trimming removed 4 bases at V and 4 bases at J, with 12 bases between. Germline CDR1 and CDR2: KGHDR and SFDVKD. CDR3 region: CATSDTTDIYGYTF. CDR3 DNA: TGTGCCACCAGTGACACGACAGACATCTATGGCTACACCTTC.

The chain has TRBV6-5 and TRBJ2-2, with D unresolved. V shed 6 bases and J shed 3 bases, with 11 bases lying between them. The CDR3 is made up of 14 amino acids. CDR1 MNHEY and CDR2 SVGAGI come from the germline V gene. CDR3 nucleotides: TGTGCCAGCAGCCGCCGAGGCTACACCGGGGAGCTGTTTTTT. As protein: CASSRRGYTGELFF.

The genes are TRBV7-9 and TRBJ2-7; no clear D. The CDR3 is 11 amino acids. Germline V gene sequence: CDR1 SEHNR, CDR2 FQNEAQ (reference sequence). Trimming removed 0 bases from V and 7 bases from J, with 4 bases in between. Written as DNA, the CDR3 is TGTGCCAGCAGCTTAGCCCTAGAGCAGTACTTC. Translation gives CASSLALEQYF. Together with reference TRBV7-9 and TRBJ2-7, the CDR3 gives the full variable domain: DTGVSQNPRHKITKRGQNVTFRCDPISEHNRLYWYRQTLGQGPEFLTYFQNEAQLEKSRLLSDRFSAERPKGSFSTLEIQRTEQGDSAMYLCASSLALEQYFGPGTRLTVT.

This chain joins TRBV7-2 and TRBJ2-4, with 8 bases matching TRBD2. The CDR3 has 18 amino acids. Germline CDR1 SGHTA, CDR2 FQGNSA. After removal of 1 base from V and 0 bases from J, the junction contained 8 bases not matched to a gene. The DNA of the CDR3 is TGTGCCAGCAGCTTAGTAGCGGGACTCATAATAGCCAAAAACATTCAGTACTTC. It is translated as CASSLVAGLIIAKNIQYF.

As for this clone: A read error may produce the germline difference seen at one junction end. This chain uses TRBV2 with TRBJ2-3, with 9 positions matching TRBD2. The germline CDR1 and CDR2 sequences are SNHLY and FYNNEI. The CDR3 extends over 15 amino acids. CDR3 loop: CASSPSGVSTDTQYF. CDR3 nucleotides: TGTGCCAGCAGTCCTAGCGGGGTGAGCACAGATACGCAATATTTT.

This chain uses TRBV5-1 with TRBJ2-1; the match to TRBD1 covers 7 bases. The J segment lost 8 bases and the V segment lost 4 bases, leaving 12 bases of the junction unmatched. Per germline, CDR1 SGHRS and CDR2 YFSETQ. The CDR3 sequence is 15 residues long. The CDR3 loop is CASSPRQGEVYEQFF. CDR3 coding DNA: TGCGCCAGCAGCCCCAGACAGGGAGAGGTTTATGAGCAGTTCTTC.

J is TRBJ2-7 and V is TRBV10-3, with a tentative D call TRBD1 (6 bases). This CDR3 contains 14 residues. Per the germline V gene, CDR1 is ENHRY and CDR2 is SYGVKD. With 7 bases removed from V and 0 bases from J, the gap between germline ends came to 13 bases. CDR3 coding DNA: TGTGCCATCAAGGGGGACACCCTCTCCTACGAGCAGTACTTC. Protein: CAIKGDTLSYEQYF.

The chain employs TRBV19 and TRBJ1-4, with 10 bases aligning to TRBD1. V dropped 7 bases and J dropped 0; count of bases not matched to a gene: 8. CDR1 is LNHDA and CDR2 is SQIVND in the germline V gene (reference sequence). This CDR3 has 17 amino acids. The CDR3 is CASKDRGWTSTNEKLFF. The CDR3 bases are TGTGCCAGTAAGGACAGGGGGTGGACTTCAACTAATGAAAAACTGTTTTTT.

The chain joins TRBV7-9 to TRBJ1-1; D might be TRBD1 (5 bases). Trimming removed 1 base at V and 0 bases at J, with 12 bases between. Germline V CDR1 and CDR2: SEHNR, FQNEAQ (reference sequence). The CDR3 consists of 16 residues. CDR3 sequence (DNA): TGTGCCAGCAGCTTAGGTGGGGGAGGGATGAACACTGAAGCTTTCTTT. It translates to CASSLGGGGMNTEAFF.

With regard to this clone: In the same sample, other DNA sequences code for this CDR3. The V call is TRBV6-1, the J call TRBJ1-1; tentative D call: TRBD1 (5 bases). The CDR3 has 15 amino acids. The V end lost 1 base, the J end lost 1 base, and 10 bases lay between the germline ends. CDR1 MNHNS and CDR2 SASEGT come from the germline V gene. CDR3 bases: TGTGCCAGCAGTGAAGTGGGTACAGGGAACACTGAAGCTTTCTTT. Amino acids: CASSEVGTGNTEAFF.

The chain joins TRBV12-5 to TRBJ2-3, with D possibly being TRBD1 (5 bases). The CDR3 is made up of 14 amino acids. The germline CDR1 and CDR2 sequences are LGHNT and FRNRAP. With 3 bases removed from V and 2 bases from J, the gap between germline ends came to 9 bases. The CDR3 spells CASGLDRNTDTQYF. In DNA form, the CDR3 reads TGTGCTAGTGGTTTAGACAGAAACACAGATACGCAGTATTTT.

The chain uses TRBV28 and TRBJ2-7; the D gene is possibly TRBD1 (5 bases). Trimming left V 6 bases short and J 4 bases short, with 13 bases between. The CDR3 has 13 amino acids. Germline V gives CDR1 MDHEN, CDR2 SYDVKM. This chain's CDR3 is CASRPGNLYEQYF. As DNA, the CDR3 is TGTGCCAGCAGGCCAGGGAACCTTTACGAGCAGTACTTC.

The gene calls are TRBV3-1 (or the pseudogene TRBV3-2) and TRBJ2-7, with 7 nucleotides matching TRBD1. V lost 6 bases, J lost 2 bases, and 10 bases stayed unmatched. The CDR3 is 15 residues long. Germline-derived CDR1 and CDR2 are LGHDT and YNNKEL (reference sequence). CDR3 nucleotides: TGTGCCAGCAGACCGGACAGGTCCTCTGCCTACGAGCAGTACTTC. This translates into CASRPDRSSAYEQYF.

The rearrangement joins TRBV5-4 to TRBJ1-6; 9 bases agree with TRBD1. CDR3 length equals 17 residues. V was pared by 1 base and J by 10 bases, with 12 bases of the junction left unmatched. Per germline, CDR1 SGHNT and CDR2 YYREEE (reference sequence). CDR3 in amino acids: CASSLRLGTGLGSPLHF. DNA for the CDR3: TGTGCCAGCAGCTTGCGTTTAGGGACAGGGTTGGGATCACCCCTCCACTTT.

The chain uses TRBV18 and TRBJ2-2; D is possibly TRBD2 (6 bases). The germline gives CDR1 KGHSH, CDR2 LQKENI. Trimming took 3 bases from V and 3 from J, leaving 14 bases between them. The CDR3 contains 16 residues. The CDR3 sequence is CASSPTTSPDTGELFF. As DNA, the CDR3 is TGTGCCAGCTCACCTACGACTAGTCCGGACACCGGGGAGCTGTTTTTT.

V gene TRBV5-1 combines with J gene TRBJ2-1, with 10 nucleotides matching TRBD2. The J segment lost 7 bases and the V segment lost 2 bases, leaving 9 bases of the junction unmatched. From germline, CDR1 is SGHRS and CDR2 YFSETQ. The CDR3 totals 16 residues. CDR3 sequence reads: CASSFKAGGSRNEQFF. The CDR3 DNA reads TGCGCCAGCAGCTTTAAAGCGGGAGGGTCCCGGAATGAGCAGTTCTTC.

The V and J genes are TRBV7-9 and TRBJ2-3; D is perhaps TRBD2 (5 bases). Germline V gene sequence: CDR1 SEHNR, CDR2 FQNEAQ (reference sequence). V lost 1 base and J lost 4, with 12 bases in between. The CDR3 is 15 residues long. The CDR3 loop is CASSLGGSLADTQYF. The CDR3 DNA reads as TGTGCCAGCAGCTTAGGAGGGAGTTTGGCAGATACGCAGTATTTT. Complete variable domain (other parts from reference TRBV7-9 and TRBJ2-3): DTGVSQNPRHKITKRGQNVTFRCDPISEHNRLYWYRQTLGQGPEFLTYFQNEAQLEKSRLLSDRFSAERPKGSFSTLEIQRTEQGDSAMYLCASSLGGSLADTQYFGPGTRLTVL.

This chain joins TRBV11-3 and TRBJ2-1, with 10 bases lining up with TRBD2. J was trimmed by 9 bases and V by 5 bases; bases with no gene match: 7. The CDR3 runs to 14 residues. CDR1 and CDR2 (germline): SGHNT, YENEEA. CDR3 sequence: CASSQGSGRFEQFF. CDR3 DNA: TGTGCCAGCAGCCAAGGTAGCGGGAGGTTTGAGCAGTTCTTC.

This clone occurred a few times. The rearrangement uses TRBV19 and TRBJ1-5; 10 bases are a match to TRBD1. The CDR3 is 14 residues long. CDR1 is LNHDA, CDR2 SQIVND, per germline (reference sequence). The junction had 4 bases not matched to a gene; V was cut back by 7 bases and J by 4 bases. CDR3 amino acids: CASTGTGANQPQHF. In DNA, the CDR3 is TGTGCCAGTACCGGGACAGGGGCGAATCAGCCCCAGCATTTT.

The chain combines TRBV5-1 with TRBJ1-5, with 7 bases that match TRBD1. Germline V gives CDR1 SGHRS, CDR2 YFSETQ. The length of the CDR3 is 15 residues. V lost 4 bases, J lost 3 bases, and 7 bases stayed unmatched. The CDR3 DNA reads TGCGCCAGCAGCACGACAGGGTCCCTCAATCAGCCCCAGCATTTT. Protein: CASSTTGSLNQPQHF.

The chain employs TRBV19 and TRBJ1-1; D might be TRBD1 (5 bases). The V and J ends lost 4 bases and 11 bases respectively, with 20 bases between them. There are 14 residues in the CDR3. The germline V gene has CDR1 LNHDA and CDR2 SQIVND (reference sequence). As DNA, the CDR3 is TGTGCCAGTAGTAGTCGACAGTTTCTCGCCAACGCTTTCTTT. It is translated as CASSSRQFLANAFF. Drawing the rest from reference TRBV19 and TRBJ1-1, the complete variable domain is DGGITQSPKYLFRKEGQNVTLSCEQNLNHDAMYWYRQDPGQGLRLIYYSQIVNDFQKGDIAEGYSVSREKKESFPLTVTSAQKNPTAFYLCASSSRQFLANAFFGQGTRLTVV.

This chain joins TRBV7-2 and TRBJ1-6; a possible D gene is TRBD1 (5 bases). The germline V gene has CDR1 SGHTA and CDR2 FQGNSA. The CDR3 extends over 13 amino acids. The germline V and J ends were trimmed by 5 bases and 6 bases, with 8 bases remaining between them. The CDR3 DNA reads TGTGCCAGCAGCACAGGCCTTAATTCACCCCTCCACTTT. Residues: CASSTGLNSPLHF.

V gene TRBV29-1 combines with J gene TRBJ1-3; TRBD1 matches 7 bases. V shed 7 bases and J 1 base; nucleotides not matched to a gene: 13. Germline CDR1 reads SQVTM; CDR2 reads ANQGSEA. This CDR3 is 16 amino acids long. CDR3 region: CSGVNTGAQSGNTIYF. The CDR3 coding sequence is TGCAGCGGCGTGAATACAGGGGCCCAATCTGGAAACACCATATATTTT.